Below, 25 T cell receptor beta chains from the same sample are listed, as sequenced in a study of blood T cell repertoires in COVID-19. Sequenced by immunoSEQ multiplex PCR; TCRdb stores in-frame clones only, minus some. The sample has roughly 280,000 clones; more than 70% are singletons. Sequencing used peripheral blood. These TCRs come from a woman under 40 with COVID-19, enrolled during active disease.

This chain joins TRBV19 and TRBJ1-3; 8 bases line up with TRBD1. CDR1 is LNHDA and CDR2 is SQIVND in the germline V gene (reference sequence). J gave up 0 bases and V 6 bases, and 10 bases lay outside the gene matches. There are 17 residues in the CDR3. The CDR3 sequence: CASRRSTGATSGNTIYF. The CDR3 DNA sequence: TGTGCCAGTAGACGCTCGACAGGGGCAACCTCTGGAAACACCATATATTTT.

The rearrangement joins TRBV5-1 to TRBJ2-2, with TRBD1 as a possible D gene (5 bases). Trimming removed 1 base from V and 3 bases from J, with 13 bases in between. This CDR3 is built from 16 residues. The germline gives CDR1 SGHRS, CDR2 YFSETQ. CDR3 coding DNA: TGCGCCAGCAGCTTGATGGGCGGACATGACACCGGGGAGCTGTTTTTT. Protein product: CASSLMGGHDTGELFF.

The J gene is TRBJ1-5, the V gene TRBV23-1; tentatively, D is TRBD1 (5 bases). TRBV23-1 belongs to the ORF category, with a function that is uncertain. CDR3 length: 12 residues. This chain's CDR3 is CLGGDSNQPQHF. CDR3 bases: TGCTTGGGAGGGGATAGCAATCAGCCCCAGCATTTT.

V gene TRBV20-1 combines with J gene TRBJ1-4; D is perhaps TRBD1 (5 bases). The germline V gene has CDR1 DFQATT and CDR2 SNEGSKA (reference sequence). This CDR3 has 11 residues. V lost 8 bases and J lost 7, with 11 bases in between. The CDR3, as DNA: TGCAGTATACGGGGGGTTGAAAAACTGTTTTTT. The encoded protein is CSIRGVEKLFF.

This clone was found a few times. CDR3 amino acids: CATSDPGGYEQYF. The CDR3 DNA follows: TGTGCCACCAGTGATCCGGGGGGGTACGAGCAGTACTTC. The chain couples TRBV24-1 to TRBJ2-7; the match to TRBD2 covers 8 bases. J lost 4 bases, V lost 3 bases, and 1 base had no gene match. Germline-derived CDR1 and CDR2 are KGHDR and SFDVKD. The CDR3 spans 13 residues.

In this sample, this clone turned up a few times. V and J are TRBV10-1 and TRBJ2-1; TRBD2 matches 13 bases. V dropped 3 bases and J dropped 10; count of bases not matched to a gene: 9. Germline V gene lookup returns CDR1 WNHNN and CDR2 SYGVQD (reference sequence). This CDR3 has 16 amino acids. The CDR3 here is CASSDPGLAGSREQFF. The CDR3 DNA follows: TGCGCCAGCAGTGACCCGGGACTAGCGGGGTCCAGGGAGCAGTTCTTC.

V usage is TRBV6-5 and J usage is TRBJ2-1, with 8 bases identical to TRBD1. Losses at the gene ends were 4 bases for V and 4 bases for J; bases not matched to a gene: 6. This CDR3 region has 15 residues. The germline V gene encodes CDR1 MNHEY and CDR2 SVGAGI. The CDR3 DNA reads TGTGCCAGCAGTTCTAGGACAGGGCGTTACAATGAGCAGTTCTTC. This sequence encodes CASSSRTGRYNEQFF.

The chain has TRBV30 and TRBJ1-1, with D uncertain. Germline V gives CDR1 GTSNPN, CDR2 SVGIG (reference sequence). This CDR3 region has 13 residues. Trimming shortened V by 3 bases and J by 8 bases, and 16 bases separated the two germline ends. In DNA, the CDR3 is TGTGCCTGGAGCTACAAGCTGACTTCCGAAGCTTTCTTT. This sequence encodes CAWSYKLTSEAFF.

The J gene is TRBJ1-6, the V gene TRBV7-3; 7 bases align to TRBD1. The length of the CDR3 is 17 residues. Germline values: CDR1 SGHTA, CDR2 FQGTGA. With V trimmed by 3 bases and J by 3 bases, 8 bases remained unmatched. The CDR3 DNA sequence: TGTGCCAGCAGCTTCAAGACAGGGACGTACTATAATTCACCCCTCCACTTT. This gives the protein CASSFKTGTYYNSPLHF.

This chain links TRBV7-2 with TRBJ2-3; 10 nucleotides agree with TRBD1. CDR3 length: 16 residues. The germline V gene encodes CDR1 SGHTA and CDR2 FQGNSA. The J segment lost 3 bases and the V segment lost 3 bases, leaving 6 bases of the junction unmatched. CDR3 protein: CASSFRGQGKTDTQYF. The CDR3 nucleotides read TGTGCCAGCAGCTTCCGGGGACAGGGGAAAACAGATACGCAGTATTTT.

The V and J genes are TRBV5-1 and TRBJ2-1; 7 bases are shared with TRBD2. Germline V gives CDR1 SGHRS, CDR2 YFSETQ. V gave up 4 bases and J gave up 0 bases; unmatched junction bases: 7. The CDR3 spans 16 residues. The CDR3 nucleotides are TGCGCCAGCAGCCAGCGGGATTCTAGCTCCTACAATGAGCAGTTCTTC. Protein: CASSQRDSSSYNEQFF.

This sequence joins TRBV10-3 and TRBJ2-7, with TRBD2 matching over 14 bases. CDR1 and CDR2 from the germline V gene are ENHRY and SYGVKD. V shed 5 bases, J shed 4 bases, and the junction held 4 bases outside the gene matches. This CDR3 has 15 amino acids. The CDR3 protein is CAISPGTSGGYEQYF. DNA for the CDR3: TGTGCCATCAGTCCAGGGACTAGCGGGGGATACGAGCAGTACTTC.

The chain is built from TRBV11-1 and TRBJ2-5, with 8 bases matching TRBD1. Trimming removed 2 bases from V and 5 bases from J; junction bases left unmatched: 1. Germline lookup yields CDR1 SGHAT and CDR2 FQDESV (reference sequence). The CDR3 is made up of 13 amino acids. The DNA of the CDR3 is TGTGCCAGCAGCTTAAACAGGGGGGAGACCCAGTACTTC. This sequence encodes CASSLNRGETQYF.

This sequence joins TRBV6-5 and TRBJ1-1, with D unclear. The V gene's germline CDR1 is MNHEY and CDR2 SVGAGI. Trimming removed 0 bases from V and 1 base from J, with 3 bases in between. The CDR3 spans 13 residues. CDR3: CASSYSSNTEAFF. The CDR3 bases are TGTGCCAGCAGTTACTCCTCGAACACTGAAGCTTTCTTT.

The gene calls are TRBV7-8 and TRBJ1-2; the match to TRBD1 covers 11 bases. After removal of 5 bases from V and 2 bases from J, the junction contained 1 base not matched to a gene. Per the germline V gene, CDR1 is SGHVS and CDR2 is FQNEAQ. The CDR3 contains 14 residues. The chain's CDR3 is CASSRDRGNYGYTF. The CDR3, as DNA: TGTGCCAGCAGCCGGGACAGGGGGAACTATGGCTACACCTTC.

This clone was detected only once. V usage is TRBV4-1 and J usage is TRBJ1-1; tentatively, D is TRBD1 (5 bases). This CDR3 is built from 15 residues. CDR1 MGHRA and CDR2 YSYEKL come from the germline V gene. Trimming shortened V by 4 bases and J by 3 bases, and 15 bases separated the two germline ends. This CDR3 reads CASSPRGGPDTEAFF. The CDR3 nucleotides are TGCGCCAGCAGCCCCCGCGGGGGACCGGACACTGAAGCTTTCTTT.

This chain uses TRBV5-1 with TRBJ2-1; 10 bases map to TRBD2. The CDR3 extends over 15 amino acids. Germline V lookup: CDR1 SGHRS, CDR2 YFSETQ. Trimming at V came to 0 bases and at J to 7 bases, leaving 4 bases not matched to a gene. The CDR3 protein is CASSLVAGGRNEQFF. CDR3 in DNA: TGCGCCAGCAGCTTGGTAGCGGGAGGTCGGAATGAGCAGTTCTTC. Full variable domain (missing parts from reference TRBV5-1 and TRBJ2-1): KAGVTQTPRYLIKTRGQQVTLSCSPISGHRSVSWYQQTPGQGLQFLFEYFSETQRNKGNFPGRFSGRQFSNSRSEMNVSTLELGDSALYLCASSLVAGGRNEQFFGPGTRLTVL.

This clone has a single count. V gene TRBV6-1 combines with J gene TRBJ1-6; D is unclear. Trimming left V 6 bases short and J 9 bases short, with 18 bases between. The germline V gene has CDR1 MNHNS and CDR2 SASEGT. CDR3 length: 15 amino acids. The CDR3 DNA reads as TGTGCCAGCAGCCTAACGGACGGGGTTAGTTCACCCCTCCACTTT. Its protein is CASSLTDGVSSPLHF.

The chain joins TRBV20-1 to TRBJ1-5; tentative D call: TRBD1 (6 bases). This CDR3 region has 14 residues. V lost 3 bases and J lost 1, with 10 bases in between. Per the germline V gene, CDR1 is DFQATT and CDR2 is SNEGSKA (reference sequence). For the CDR3, the DNA is TGCAGTGCTAGTCGGGACATGAGCAATCAGCCCCAGCATTTT. Translated: CSASRDMSNQPQHF.

This clone was seen only once. The rearrangement uses TRBV29-1 and TRBJ2-7, with D maybe TRBD2 (5 bases). Germline values: CDR1 SQVTM, CDR2 ANQGSEA. The CDR3 is 12 residues long. V was trimmed by 4 bases and J by 5 bases, leaving 12 bases between them. In DNA form, the CDR3 reads TGCAGCGTTGGTCGGAGGTTCGACGAGCAGTACTTC. It yields the protein CSVGRRFDEQYF.

The chain links TRBV12-3 or TRBV12-4 to TRBJ2-7, with 7 positions matching TRBD2. The CDR3 extends over 12 amino acids. V shed 7 bases, J shed 4 bases, and the junction held 4 bases outside the gene matches. CDR3 nucleotide sequence: TGTGCCAGCACCTATAGCGGGTACGAGCAGTACTTC. Residues: CASTYSGYEQYF.

Written as DNA, the CDR3 is TGTGCCAGCAGTTTGACAGGGGCAGAGACCCAGTACTTC. Protein sequence: CASSLTGAETQYF. V and J are TRBV5-6 and TRBJ2-5; 8 positions agree with TRBD1. CDR3 length: 13 residues. Losses at the gene ends were 5 bases for V and 4 bases for J; bases not matched to a gene: 4. Germline V gene data show CDR1 as SGHDT and CDR2 as YYEEEE.

This sequence joins TRBV6-1 and TRBJ1-1; perhaps TRBD1 as D (5 bases). The CDR3 totals 15 residues. V dropped 3 bases and J dropped 1 base, with 12 bases sitting between them. CDR1 is MNHNS and CDR2 is SASEGT in the germline V gene. Written as DNA, the CDR3 is TGTGCCAGCAGTGAGGGGGAGGTGGCGAACACTGAAGCTTTCTTT. Translated: CASSEGEVANTEAFF.

Written as DNA, the CDR3 is TGTGCCAGCAGCGTACTAGGGGCTAGTGACGGGGAGCTGTTTTTT. Its protein product is CASSVLGASDGELFF. The rearrangement joins TRBV9 to TRBJ2-2; maybe TRBD1 (5 bases). This CDR3 is 15 amino acids long. The germline V gene has CDR1 SGDLS and CDR2 YYNGEE. Trimming took off 1 base at V and 7 bases at J, with 14 bases between the two ends. Looking up the rest from reference TRBV9 and TRBJ2-2 gives the full variable domain: DSGVTQTPKHLITATGQRVTLRCSPRSGDLSVYWYQQSLDQGLQFLIQYYNGEERAKGNILERFSAQQFPDLHSELNLSSLELGDSALYFCASSVLGASDGELFFGEGSRLTVL.

V usage is TRBV25-1 and J usage is TRBJ1-1, with D uncertain. CDR3 length equals 12 residues. Trimming removed 7 bases at V and 4 bases at J, with 10 bases between. Germline V lookup: CDR1 MGHDK, CDR2 SYGVNS. The CDR3 sequence is CASKMGSTEAFF. DNA of the CDR3: TGTGCCAGCAAAATGGGGAGCACTGAAGCTTTCTTT.